Below are 22 T cell receptor beta chains sequenced from a single sample in a study of cytomegalovirus exposure and HLA in healthy donors. 13 Jbeta primers and 60 Vbeta primers were used for the PCR. Using immunoSEQ multiplex PCR, the repertoire was profiled, and TCRdb retains in-frame clones only, with some absent. The sample contains about 57,000 clones, approximately 80% of which appear only once. Sequences were obtained from PBMCs. The receptors derive from a male donor in good health and CMV-seronegative.

The CDR3 spells CASSQQGGTEAFF. The CDR3, as DNA: TGTGCCAGCAGTCAACAGGGGGGCACTGAAGCTTTCTTT. The rearrangement links TRBV6-5 to TRBJ1-1, with 8 positions matching TRBD1. The trim removed 5 bases at V and 4 bases at J, leaving 3 bases unmatched. Looked up from germline, CDR1 is MNHEY and CDR2 is SVGAGI. The CDR3 is 13 amino acids.

This clone appeared a few times. As DNA, the CDR3 is TGTGCCTGGGGAAATGGGGGCGATCCTGGAAACACCATATATTTT. Amino acid sequence: CAWGNGGDPGNTIYF. The chain recombines TRBV30 with TRBJ1-3; D is possibly TRBD1 (6 bases). This CDR3 is 15 amino acids long. CDR1 and CDR2 from the germline V gene are GTSNPN and SVGIG (reference sequence). V lost 5 bases, J lost 2 bases, and 16 bases lay in between.

The CDR3 reads CASSDRQGRSGNTIYF. The CDR3 nucleotides read TGTGCCAGTAGTGATCGACAGGGGAGATCTGGAAACACCATATATTTT. The V and J genes are TRBV19 and TRBJ1-3, with 8 positions matching TRBD1. This CDR3 region has 16 residues. The V segment lost 5 bases and the J segment 1 base; nucleotides outside the gene matches: 7. Germline V gene data show CDR1 as LNHDA and CDR2 as SQIVND (reference sequence).

This chain connects TRBV19 to TRBJ1-2, with TRBD1 as a possible D gene (6 bases). Germline V gene sequence: CDR1 LNHDA, CDR2 SQIVND (reference sequence). This CDR3 contains 14 residues. Between the trimmed V and J ends, which lost 5 bases and 5 bases, there was a span of 15 bases. The CDR3 here is CASSLDSLLYGYTF. CDR3 DNA sequence: TGTGCCAGTAGTTTGGACAGTCTTTTATATGGCTACACCTTC.

The chain links TRBV27 to TRBJ2-7; 7 bases line up with TRBD1. V was clipped by 2 bases and J by 2 bases; unmatched bases: 6. Germline loops: CDR1 MNHEY, CDR2 SMNVEV (reference sequence). The CDR3 loop spans 15 amino acids. This chain's CDR3 is CASSLRGGSPYEQYF. The CDR3 coding sequence is TGTGCCAGCAGTTTACGAGGGGGCAGCCCCTACGAGCAGTACTTC.

The chain links TRBV7-6 to TRBJ2-1; TRBD2 aligns across 9 bases. Per germline, CDR1 SGHVS and CDR2 FNYEAQ. The V segment lost 0 bases and the J segment 6 bases; nucleotides outside the gene matches: 3. This CDR3 spans 15 amino acids. The CDR3 bases are TGTGCCAGCAGCTTAGCGCGGGGGGGCGGCAATGAGCAGTTCTTC. It is translated as CASSLARGGGNEQFF.

This chain joins TRBV30 and TRBJ1-3; TRBD1 matches 7 bases. Trimming cost V 0 bases and J 4 bases; bases outside gene matches: 0. This CDR3 comprises 13 residues. CDR1 is GTSNPN, CDR2 SVGIG, per germline (reference sequence). The CDR3 region is CAWSVQGGNTIYF. CDR3 in DNA: TGTGCCTGGAGTGTACAGGGGGGAAACACCATATATTTT.

This clone was picked up one time. The chain is built from TRBV10-3 and TRBJ2-3; D is ambiguous. Germline-derived CDR1 and CDR2 are ENHRY and SYGVKD. The CDR3 has 14 residues. Trimming removed 2 bases from V and 2 bases from J, with 8 bases in between. The CDR3 is CAISETVVTDTQYF. The CDR3 DNA follows: TGTGCCATCAGTGAGACGGTAGTCACAGATACGCAGTATTTT.

CDR3: CASSHNGETQYF. The CDR3 DNA reads TGTGCCAGCAGCCACAATGGCGAGACCCAGTACTTC. The chain uses TRBV7-2 and TRBJ2-5; D gene ambiguous. V dropped 5 bases and J dropped 5 bases, with 9 bases sitting between them. The CDR3 totals 12 residues. Germline loops: CDR1 SGHTA, CDR2 FQGNSA.

This chain uses TRBV7-2 with TRBJ1-1; D might be TRBD1 (5 bases). This CDR3 has 14 residues. Trimming took off 3 bases at V and 1 base at J, with 9 bases between the two ends. Germline V gene lookup returns CDR1 SGHTA and CDR2 FQGNSA. CDR3 protein: CASSFGQANTEAFF. CDR3 nucleotides: TGTGCCAGCAGCTTTGGACAAGCGAACACTGAAGCTTTCTTT.

J is TRBJ1-1 and V is TRBV7-9; tentatively, D is TRBD1 (5 bases). From germline, CDR1 is SEHNR and CDR2 FQNEAQ (reference sequence). CDR3 size: 14 residues. The germline V and J ends were trimmed by 2 bases and 1 base, with 8 bases remaining between them. CDR3 DNA sequence: TGTGCCAGCAGCTTACCTCAGGGGAACACTGAAGCTTTCTTT. Translated, it gives CASSLPQGNTEAFF.

This chain links TRBV18 with TRBJ2-7; 8 bases are a match to TRBD2. The CDR3 covers 13 residues. Looked up from germline, CDR1 is KGHSH and CDR2 is LQKENI. Trimming at V came to 4 bases and at J to 3 bases, leaving 2 bases not matched to a gene. As DNA, the CDR3 is TGTGCCAGCTCACTTGCGGGGGGCTACGAGCAGTACTTC. This encodes CASSLAGGYEQYF.

This sequence joins TRBV6-5 and TRBJ1-2, with a possible D match to TRBD1 (5 bases). Per germline, CDR1 MNHEY and CDR2 SVGAGI. The CDR3 totals 15 residues. V was trimmed by 6 bases and J by 0 bases, leaving 14 bases between them. CDR3 coding DNA: TGTGCCAGCAGCCCCATCGGGGGAGCTAACTATGGCTACACCTTC. It codes for CASSPIGGANYGYTF.

The rearrangement joins TRBV19 to TRBJ1-5, with D possibly being TRBD1 (6 bases). V gave up 7 bases and J gave up 2 bases, with 9 bases separating them. The CDR3 is 13 residues long. Germline lookup yields CDR1 LNHDA and CDR2 SQIVND (reference sequence). The CDR3 is CASTHRGNQPQHF. The DNA for the CDR3 is TGTGCCAGTACTCACAGGGGCAATCAGCCCCAGCATTTT.

CDR3 nucleotides: TGTGCCAGCAGCCGGAGGTCGCGGTTATCAGAGACCCAGTACTTC. It translates to CASSRRSRLSETQYF. The rearrangement uses TRBV11-2 and TRBJ2-5; D possibly corresponds to TRBD2 (5 bases). Per the germline V gene, CDR1 is SGHAT and CDR2 is FQNNGV. The CDR3 is 15 residues long. Trimming left V 5 bases short and J 4 bases short, with 17 bases between.

The chain combines TRBV6-6 with TRBJ1-2; possibly TRBD1 for D (5 bases). Trimming left V 6 bases short and J 0 bases short, with 11 bases between. In germline, CDR1 is MNHNY, CDR2 SVGAGI (reference sequence). This CDR3 spans 14 amino acids. As DNA, the CDR3 is TGTGCCAGCAGCTCGCAGACAGCTAACTATGGCTACACCTTC. Translating it yields CASSSQTANYGYTF.

This chain uses TRBV5-1 with TRBJ1-6; TRBD1 matches 8 bases. The CDR3 has 16 amino acids. In germline, CDR1 is SGHRS, CDR2 YFSETQ. Trimming at V came to 2 bases and at J to 7 bases, leaving 8 bases not matched to a gene. The DNA of the CDR3 is TGCGCCAGCAGCTTAGGTCAGGGGGCTAGGAATTCACCCCTCCACTTT. Translated: CASSLGQGARNSPLHF.

V usage is TRBV6-4 and J usage is TRBJ1-5, with 7 nucleotides matching TRBD1. The CDR3 spans 15 residues. CDR1 is MRHNA and CDR2 is SNTAGT in the germline V gene. The V and J ends lost 3 bases and 0 bases, in that order; junction bases with no gene match: 2. CDR3 DNA: TGTGCCAGCAGTGAGGGGACAGATAGCAATCAGCCCCAGCATTTT. It specifies CASSEGTDSNQPQHF.

This clone has a handful of counts. The chain carries TRBV28 and TRBJ2-1, with TRBD2 matching over 15 bases. Germline V gene lookup returns CDR1 MDHEN and CDR2 SYDVKM. V trimming: 4 bases; J trimming: 8 bases; junction bases outside the gene matches: 3. This CDR3 comprises 15 residues. The CDR3 DNA is TGTGCCAGCAGTTCTGGACTAGCGGGGGGGGATGAGCAGTTCTTC. It is translated as CASSSGLAGGDEQFF.

The chain employs TRBV14 and TRBJ2-3; possible D gene TRBD2, 7 bases. The CDR3 extends over 15 amino acids. The germline CDR1 and CDR2 sequences are SGHDN and FVKESK. Trimming cost V 2 bases and J 7 bases, with 16 bases left between them. CDR3 loop: CASSQSRGGVYTQYF. As DNA, the CDR3 is TGTGCCAGCAGCCAATCGAGGGGGGGCGTCTATACGCAGTATTTT.

The J gene is TRBJ2-2, the V gene TRBV21-1; TRBD1 is taken as the D call from the table, unchecked against the DNA. TRBV21-1 is a pseudogene segment. The CDR3 sequence is 16 residues long. For the CDR3, the DNA is TGTGCCAGCAGCCCCCGACTCGGGACACACACCGGGGAGCTGTTTTTT. It yields the protein CASSPRLGTHTGELFF.

The chain employs TRBV5-1 and TRBJ1-1, with TRBD1 identical over 9 bases. With V trimmed by 4 bases and J by 1 base, 2 bases remained unmatched. The CDR3 extends over 14 amino acids. CDR1 is SGHRS, CDR2 YFSETQ, per germline. The CDR3 DNA reads TGCGCCAGCAGCCCGGGACAGGGGAACACTGAAGCTTTCTTT. Its translation: CASSPGQGNTEAFF.